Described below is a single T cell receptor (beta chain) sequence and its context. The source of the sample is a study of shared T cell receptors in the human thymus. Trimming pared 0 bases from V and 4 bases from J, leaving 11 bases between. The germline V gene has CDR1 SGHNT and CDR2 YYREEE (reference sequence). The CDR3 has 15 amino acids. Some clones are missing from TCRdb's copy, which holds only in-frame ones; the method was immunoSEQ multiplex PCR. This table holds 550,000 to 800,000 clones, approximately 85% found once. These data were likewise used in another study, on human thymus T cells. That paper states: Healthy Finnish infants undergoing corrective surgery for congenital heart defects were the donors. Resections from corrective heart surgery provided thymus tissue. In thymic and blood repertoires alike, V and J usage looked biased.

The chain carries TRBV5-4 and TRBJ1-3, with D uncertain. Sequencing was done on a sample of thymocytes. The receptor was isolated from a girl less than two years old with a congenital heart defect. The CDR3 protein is CASSLVEGAGNTIYF. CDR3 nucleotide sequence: TGTGCCAGCAGCTTGGTGGAAGGAGCCGGAAACACCATATATTTT.